This entry is about one T cell receptor (beta chain). These data come from a study of OX40 agonist ivuxolimab in advanced cancers. This table comes from immunoSEQ multiplex PCR, and its TCRdb copy is limited to in-frame clones, with some not included. The sample holds 60,000 or so clones, roughly 84% seen once. Sequencing used CD4+ or CD8+ T cells sorted from blood, obtained in a trial of the OX40 agonist ivuxolimab. This TCR derives from an adult with an advanced solid tumor such as melanoma, head and neck, liver or kidney cancer.

The CDR3 loop is CASSQPGQVPYEQYF. CDR3 sequence (DNA): TGTGCCAGCAGTCAGCCGGGACAGGTTCCCTACGAGCAGTACTTC. The gene calls are TRBV27 and TRBJ2-5, with 8 bases aligning to TRBD1. The assigned J gene may be wrong: the sequence end matches TRBJ2-7 better. The CDR3 extends over 15 amino acids. The germline V gene has CDR1 MNHEY and CDR2 SMNVEV (reference sequence).